This is a list of T cell receptor beta chains from one sample in a study of T-cell memory formation after mild COVID-19. In TCRdb, the 5' RACE reads were re-called with MiXCR into one record per CDR3 protein. Among 500,000 to 600,000 distinct CDR3 sequences listed, approximately 18% were seen once. The sample consisted of PBMCs or a T cell subset sorted from them (not recorded which). The receptors shown here come from an adult woman who had mild COVID-19 (a few samples of this study predate the infection). Cell type and time point are not known. The CDR3 runs from the conserved cysteine through the conserved F or W. Each record gives: J gene, D gene, V gene, clone size, CDR3 protein, CDR3 DNA. The D gene is left open where the match is weak. Not all rows give a size; the values are once, few, many and, for expanded clones, a class.

j_call: TRBJ1-1
d_call: TRBD1
v_call: TRBV20-1
clone_size: -
cdr3_aa: CSAPIGQGYTEAFF
cdr3_nt: TGCAGTGCTCCCATCGGACAGGGCTACACTGAAGCTTTCTTT

j_call: TRBJ1-6
d_call: -
v_call: TRBV19
clone_size: -
cdr3_aa: CASSGRGERNSPLHF
cdr3_nt: TGTGCCAGTAGTGGGCGGGGAGAGAGGAATTCACCCCTCCACTTT

j_call: TRBJ2-2
d_call: TRBD1
v_call: TRBV20-1
clone_size: few
cdr3_aa: CSASGTGDPSTGELFF
cdr3_nt: TGCAGTGCTAGCGGGACAGGGGATCCGAGCACCGGGGAGCTGTTTTTT

j_call: TRBJ2-7
d_call: -
v_call: TRBV12-3/TRBV12-4
clone_size: -
cdr3_aa: CASSLGRHSYEQYF
cdr3_nt: TGTGCCAGCAGTTTAGGCAGGCACTCCTACGAGCAGTACTTC

j_call: TRBJ1-1
d_call: -
v_call: TRBV12-3/TRBV12-4
clone_size: -
cdr3_aa: CASVQESLTEAFF
cdr3_nt: TGTGCCAGTGTCCAGGAAAGTCTAACTGAAGCTTTCTTT

j_call: TRBJ2-1
d_call: -
v_call: TRBV12-3/TRBV12-4
clone_size: many
cdr3_aa: CASSPLRRLQGQFF
cdr3_nt: TGTGCCAGCAGTCCTCTACGGCGGTTACAGGGGCAGTTCTTC

j_call: TRBJ2-7
d_call: -
v_call: TRBV6-2/TRBV6-3
clone_size: many
cdr3_aa: CASSYLAYEQYF
cdr3_nt: TGTGCCAGCAGTTACCTGGCCTACGAGCAGTACTTC

j_call: TRBJ1-4
d_call: TRBD1
v_call: TRBV7-2
clone_size: -
cdr3_aa: CASSLNRGGEKLFF
cdr3_nt: TGTGCCAGCAGCTTAAACAGGGGAGGAGAAAAACTGTTTTTT

j_call: TRBJ1-3
d_call: -
v_call: TRBV18
clone_size: -
cdr3_aa: CASSPEGIPTRSSGNTIYF
cdr3_nt: TGTGCCAGCTCACCTGAGGGGATTCCGACACGTAGCTCTGGAAACACCATATATTTT

j_call: TRBJ1-1
d_call: -
v_call: TRBV5-4
clone_size: -
cdr3_aa: CASSVDWENTEAFF
cdr3_nt: TGTGCCAGCAGCGTGGATTGGGAGAACACTGAAGCTTTCTTT

j_call: TRBJ2-3
d_call: TRBD2
v_call: TRBV30
clone_size: -
cdr3_aa: CAWSTNPSKLAGARWGTDTQYF
cdr3_nt: TGTGCCTGGAGTACTAACCCCTCTAAACTAGCGGGAGCGCGATGGGGCACAGATACGCAGTATTTT

j_call: TRBJ2-7
d_call: TRBD2
v_call: TRBV27
clone_size: -
cdr3_aa: CASSGGGSYEQYF
cdr3_nt: TGTGCCAGCAGTGGGGGGGGCTCCTACGAGCAGTACTTC

j_call: TRBJ2-5
d_call: TRBD2
v_call: TRBV5-5
clone_size: -
cdr3_aa: CASTRGSGVQETQYF
cdr3_nt: TGTGCCAGCACACGCGGGAGTGGGGTCCAAGAGACCCAGTACTTC

j_call: TRBJ2-7
d_call: -
v_call: TRBV7-9
clone_size: -
cdr3_aa: CASSSGASGSSSYEQYF
cdr3_nt: TGTGCCAGCAGCTCAGGGGCCAGCGGTTCTAGCTCCTACGAGCAGTACTTC

j_call: TRBJ2-1
d_call: -
v_call: TRBV6-4
clone_size: -
cdr3_aa: CASKSLRGNEQFF
cdr3_nt: TGTGCCAGCAAGTCACTAAGGGGGAATGAGCAGTTCTTC

j_call: TRBJ2-6
d_call: TRBD1
v_call: TRBV5-5
clone_size: few
cdr3_aa: CASSLVQGAFLNVLTF
cdr3_nt: TGTGCCAGCAGCTTGGTTCAGGGGGCCTTCCTTAACGTCCTGACTTTC

j_call: TRBJ1-1
d_call: -
v_call: TRBV4-1
clone_size: -
cdr3_aa: CASSQASNGNTEAFF
cdr3_nt: TGCGCCAGCAGCCAAGCGAGTAATGGTAACACTGAAGCTTTCTTT

j_call: TRBJ2-5
d_call: TRBD1
v_call: TRBV29-1
clone_size: -
cdr3_aa: CSARDRGQETQYF
cdr3_nt: TGCAGCGCTCGGGACAGGGGTCAAGAGACCCAGTACTTC

j_call: TRBJ1-1
d_call: TRBD1
v_call: TRBV5-1
clone_size: -
cdr3_aa: CASSLPSGTGRRNTEAFF
cdr3_nt: TGCGCCAGCAGCTTGCCGTCCGGGACAGGGCGACGGAACACTGAAGCTTTCTTT

j_call: TRBJ2-5
d_call: TRBD1
v_call: TRBV19
clone_size: -
cdr3_aa: CASKRTGGLGAQETQYF
cdr3_nt: TGTGCCAGTAAGAGGACAGGGGGCCTGGGGGCCCAAGAGACCCAGTACTTC

j_call: TRBJ2-3
d_call: TRBD1
v_call: TRBV4-1
clone_size: -
cdr3_aa: CASSRSPGQGTDTQYF
cdr3_nt: TGCGCCAGCAGCCGATCTCCGGGACAGGGGACAGATACGCAGTATTTT

j_call: TRBJ2-7
d_call: -
v_call: TRBV5-1
clone_size: -
cdr3_aa: CASSLVQGVEQYF
cdr3_nt: TGCGCCAGCAGCTTGGTACAGGGCGTGGAGCAGTACTTC

j_call: TRBJ2-3
d_call: -
v_call: TRBV7-8
clone_size: -
cdr3_aa: CASSPPTPGAGTDTQYF
cdr3_nt: TGTGCCAGCAGCCCCCCGACCCCGGGGGCCGGGACAGATACGCAGTATTTT

j_call: TRBJ2-7
d_call: TRBD2
v_call: TRBV27
clone_size: many
cdr3_aa: CASSSIAGTYEQYF
cdr3_nt: TGTGCCAGCAGTTCCATAGCGGGGACCTACGAGCAGTACTTC

j_call: TRBJ2-1
d_call: TRBD2
v_call: TRBV2
clone_size: few
cdr3_aa: CASNGGRPLNEQFF
cdr3_nt: TGTGCCAGCAATGGCGGGAGACCCCTCAATGAGCAGTTCTTC

j_call: TRBJ2-3
d_call: -
v_call: TRBV4-2
clone_size: few
cdr3_aa: CASSQDQTATDTQYF
cdr3_nt: TGTGCCAGCAGCCAAGATCAGACGGCTACAGATACGCAGTATTTT

j_call: TRBJ2-1
d_call: TRBD1
v_call: TRBV24-1
clone_size: -
cdr3_aa: CATSDFGQGWHNEQFF
cdr3_nt: TGTGCCACCAGTGATTTCGGACAGGGGTGGCACAATGAGCAGTTCTTC

j_call: TRBJ2-7
d_call: -
v_call: TRBV7-8
clone_size: -
cdr3_aa: CASSPQVAGGNEQYF
cdr3_nt: TGTGCCAGCAGCCCACAGGTGGCAGGGGGGAACGAGCAGTACTTC

j_call: TRBJ2-3
d_call: -
v_call: TRBV9
clone_size: few
cdr3_aa: CASTRRHRGDTQYF
cdr3_nt: TGTGCCAGCACGCGGCGACATAGGGGAGATACGCAGTATTTT

j_call: TRBJ2-3
d_call: TRBD2
v_call: TRBV11-2
clone_size: many
cdr3_aa: CASSLGAGVSTDTQYF
cdr3_nt: TGTGCCAGCAGCTTAGGTGCGGGGGTTAGCACAGATACGCAGTATTTT

j_call: TRBJ2-3
d_call: -
v_call: TRBV29-1
clone_size: few
cdr3_aa: CSGRDGGTDTQYF
cdr3_nt: TGCAGCGGCCGGGACGGAGGCACAGATACGCAGTATTTT

j_call: TRBJ1-4
d_call: -
v_call: TRBV12-3/TRBV12-4
clone_size: -
cdr3_aa: CASSPHSANEKLFF
cdr3_nt: TGTGCCAGCAGTCCACACAGCGCTAATGAAAAACTGTTTTTT

j_call: TRBJ1-5
d_call: -
v_call: TRBV5-1
clone_size: few
cdr3_aa: CASSLDGSPQHF
cdr3_nt: TGCGCCAGCAGCTTGGATGGCTCACCCCAGCATTTT

j_call: TRBJ1-2
d_call: -
v_call: TRBV4-2
clone_size: few
cdr3_aa: CASSLGREGYTF
cdr3_nt: TGTGCCAGCAGCCTGGGAAGGGAAGGCTACACCTTC

j_call: TRBJ1-4
d_call: TRBD1
v_call: TRBV7-9
clone_size: -
cdr3_aa: CASSLGDRENEKLFF
cdr3_nt: TGTGCCAGCAGCTTAGGGGACAGGGAAAATGAAAAACTGTTTTTT

j_call: TRBJ1-1
d_call: -
v_call: TRBV20-1
clone_size: many
cdr3_aa: CSARGGLNTEAFF
cdr3_nt: TGCAGTGCTAGAGGGGGGTTGAACACTGAAGCTTTCTTT

j_call: TRBJ2-5
d_call: TRBD2
v_call: TRBV20-1
clone_size: few
cdr3_aa: CSAGTSGSSQETQYF
cdr3_nt: TGCAGTGCAGGGACTAGCGGGAGTTCCCAAGAGACCCAGTACTTC

j_call: TRBJ2-1
d_call: -
v_call: TRBV9
clone_size: few
cdr3_aa: CASSVGPGSSYNEQFF
cdr3_nt: TGTGCCAGCAGCGTAGGGCCAGGGTCATCCTACAATGAGCAGTTCTTC

j_call: TRBJ2-5
d_call: -
v_call: TRBV27
clone_size: few
cdr3_aa: CASSFSRGQETQYF
cdr3_nt: TGTGCCAGCAGTTTCAGCCGAGGCCAAGAGACCCAGTACTTC

j_call: TRBJ1-2
d_call: -
v_call: TRBV6-2/TRBV6-3
clone_size: few
cdr3_aa: CASSLTDGDYGYTF
cdr3_nt: TGTGCCAGCAGTTTAACGGACGGGGACTATGGCTACACCTTC

j_call: TRBJ1-2
d_call: -
v_call: TRBV20-1
clone_size: few
cdr3_aa: CSARDRDGGGYGYTF
cdr3_nt: TGCAGTGCTAGAGATCGGGACGGCGGCGGGTATGGCTACACCTTC

j_call: TRBJ2-3
d_call: TRBD2
v_call: TRBV4-2
clone_size: -
cdr3_aa: CASSQDRASGNTDTQYF
cdr3_nt: TGTGCCAGCAGCCAAGATCGGGCTAGCGGTAACACAGATACGCAGTATTTT

j_call: TRBJ1-4
d_call: -
v_call: TRBV12-3/TRBV12-4
clone_size: many
cdr3_aa: CASSSYATNEKLFF
cdr3_nt: TGTGCCAGCAGCTCGTACGCAACTAATGAAAAACTGTTTTTT

j_call: TRBJ2-7
d_call: TRBD1
v_call: TRBV29-1
clone_size: few
cdr3_aa: CSVGTGGKTYEQYF
cdr3_nt: TGCAGCGTGGGGACAGGGGGAAAAACCTACGAGCAGTACTTC

j_call: TRBJ2-1
d_call: -
v_call: TRBV10-3
clone_size: few
cdr3_aa: CAISLDSPSYNEQFF
cdr3_nt: TGTGCCATCAGCCTTGATTCTCCGTCCTACAATGAGCAGTTCTTC

j_call: TRBJ2-1
d_call: -
v_call: TRBV6-5
clone_size: few
cdr3_aa: CASSYGQGSNEQFF
cdr3_nt: TGTGCCAGCAGTTACGGGCAGGGTTCCAATGAGCAGTTCTTC

j_call: TRBJ1-5
d_call: -
v_call: TRBV6-5
clone_size: -
cdr3_aa: CASSYGPAQPQHF
cdr3_nt: TGTGCCAGCAGTTACGGGCCAGCCCAGCCCCAGCATTTT

j_call: TRBJ2-7
d_call: TRBD1
v_call: TRBV27
clone_size: -
cdr3_aa: CASSPGQGLPNTYEQYF
cdr3_nt: TGTGCCAGCAGTCCCGGACAGGGGCTACCTAATACCTACGAGCAGTACTTC

j_call: TRBJ2-7
d_call: TRBD2
v_call: TRBV3-1
clone_size: -
cdr3_aa: CASSHSSGRGGYEQYF
cdr3_nt: TGTGCCAGCAGCCACAGTAGTGGGCGGGGGGGCTACGAGCAGTACTTC

j_call: TRBJ2-7
d_call: -
v_call: TRBV25-1
clone_size: few
cdr3_aa: CASSELSGTPRSEQYF
cdr3_nt: TGTGCCAGCAGTGAGTTGTCTGGGACTCCAAGAAGCGAGCAGTACTTC

j_call: TRBJ2-5
d_call: -
v_call: TRBV9
clone_size: few
cdr3_aa: CASSPSGVQETQYF
cdr3_nt: TGTGCCAGCAGCCCATCAGGAGTCCAAGAGACCCAGTACTTC

j_call: TRBJ1-2
d_call: TRBD1
v_call: TRBV7-9
clone_size: -
cdr3_aa: CASSPLDRGTDGYTF
cdr3_nt: TGTGCCAGCAGCCCTTTAGACAGGGGGACTGATGGCTACACCTTC

j_call: TRBJ2-7
d_call: TRBD1
v_call: TRBV4-3
clone_size: -
cdr3_aa: CASSQDWTGGNEQYF
cdr3_nt: TGCGCCAGCAGCCAAGATTGGACAGGGGGCAACGAGCAGTACTTC

j_call: TRBJ2-1
d_call: TRBD2
v_call: TRBV20-1
clone_size: -
cdr3_aa: CSARVPGLAVSNEQFF
cdr3_nt: TGCAGTGCTAGAGTCCCGGGACTAGCGGTTTCCAATGAGCAGTTCTTC

j_call: TRBJ2-1
d_call: TRBD1
v_call: TRBV7-8
clone_size: -
cdr3_aa: CACSPRRDRGYNEQFF
cdr3_nt: TGTGCCTGCAGCCCACGACGGGACAGGGGATACAATGAGCAGTTCTTC

j_call: TRBJ2-4
d_call: TRBD1
v_call: TRBV11-1
clone_size: few
cdr3_aa: CASSPLGTVLAKNIQYF
cdr3_nt: TGTGCCAGCAGCCCCCTGGGGACAGTATTGGCCAAAAACATTCAGTACTTC

j_call: TRBJ1-2
d_call: -
v_call: TRBV20-1
clone_size: few
cdr3_aa: CSARENRDHGYTF
cdr3_nt: TGCAGTGCTAGAGAGAACCGGGACCATGGCTACACCTTC

j_call: TRBJ1-6
d_call: -
v_call: TRBV9
clone_size: -
cdr3_aa: CASSADHDNSPLHF
cdr3_nt: TGTGCCAGCAGCGCAGACCATGATAATTCACCCCTCCACTTT

j_call: TRBJ1-6
d_call: -
v_call: TRBV20-1
clone_size: few
cdr3_aa: CSALPTYNSPLHF
cdr3_nt: TGCAGTGCTTTGCCTACCTATAATTCACCCCTCCACTTT